The 8 T cell receptor beta chains given below trace back to one sample, sequenced in a study of T cell repertoires in cytomegalovirus infection. These receptors have no known antigen. TCRdb recomputed calls from the reads with MiXCR, one row per CDR3 protein. Seen here are under 450,000 distinct CDR3 sequences, just under 35% observed once, and the top ten hold about 13%. Specimen: cultured PBMCs, collected from culture after CMV antigen stimulation. The source is a human donor in good health (CMV status not recorded). Some clones in this sample may be carry-over from other donors' samples.

The chain employs TRBV29-1 and TRBJ2-2, with D possibly TRBD2 on 7 matching bases. The CDR3 covers 14 residues. V lost 7 bases to trimming and J lost 3 bases, with 15 bases between them. Per germline, CDR1 SQVTM and CDR2 ANQGSEA. The chain's CDR3 is CSAGEGDHTGELFF. In DNA, the CDR3 is TGCAGCGCAGGGGAGGGGGACCACACCGGGGAGCTGTTTTTT.

Of note for this clonotype: This clone may be a read error of a much larger clone one base away. The chain has TRBV28 and TRBJ2-7, with no clear D. The V gene's germline CDR1 is MDHEN and CDR2 SYDVKM. This CDR3 comprises 11 residues. Trimming shortened V by 6 bases and J by 4 bases, and 7 bases separated the two germline ends. CDR3 in amino acids: CASSEEYEQYF. CDR3 nucleotides: TGTGCCAGCAGCGAGGAGTACGAGCAGTACTTC.

The V call is TRBV7-2, the J call TRBJ2-3, with D maybe TRBD2 (6 bases). CDR1 and CDR2 from the germline V gene are SGHTA and FQGNSA. Between the trimmed V and J ends, which lost 8 bases and 2 bases, there was a span of 23 bases. The CDR3 loop spans 17 amino acids. In DNA form, the CDR3 reads TGTGCCAGCGGGCTAGGATCTGATAGCGGATTCACAGATACGCAGTATTTT. Translation: CASGLGSDSGFTDTQYF. Supplemented by reference TRBV7-2 and TRBJ2-3, the full variable domain reads GAGVSQSPSNKVTEKGKDVELRCDPISGHTALYWYRQSLGQGLEFLIYFQGNSAPDKSGLPSDRFSAERTGGSVSTLTIQRTQQEDSAVYLCASGLGSDSGFTDTQYFGPGTRLTVL.

This clonotype was picked up a small number of times. V is TRBV7-6 and J is TRBJ2-1, with D tentatively TRBD1 (5 bases). CDR1 is SGHVS and CDR2 is FNYEAQ in the germline V gene. Trimming removed 5 bases at V and 2 bases at J, with 16 bases between. The length of the CDR3 is 16 residues. The CDR3 nucleotides read TGTGCCAGCAGCCTGTTTCAGGGATTACCCTACAATGAGCAGTTCTTC. Its protein is CASSLFQGLPYNEQFF. Based on the CDR3 plus reference TRBV7-6 and TRBJ2-1, the full variable domain is GAGVSQSPRYKVTKRGQDVALRCDPISGHVSLYWYRQALGQGPEFLTYFNYEAQQDKSGLPNDRFSAERPEGSISTLTIQRTEQRDSAMYRCASSLFQGLPYNEQFFGPGTRLTVL.

This sequence joins TRBV2 and TRBJ2-1, with 8 bases matching TRBD1. CDR1 and CDR2 (germline): SNHLY, FYNNEI. The CDR3 length is 14 residues. The ends lost 7 bases at V and 9 bases at J; junction bases unmatched: 11. CDR3 residues: CASKTGQGGGEQFF. CDR3 coding DNA: TGTGCCAGCAAGACTGGACAGGGAGGAGGTGAGCAGTTCTTC.

J is TRBJ2-1 and V is TRBV19; D uncertain. The length of the CDR3 is 11 residues. The ends were cut back, 7 bases at V and 8 bases at J, with 9 bases in the middle. Germline-derived CDR1 and CDR2 are LNHDA and SQIVND (reference sequence). The CDR3 region has the DNA TGTGCCAGTACAGAAGGTTATGAGCAGTTCTTC. Translating gives CASTEGYEQFF.

This clonotype showed up just once. J is TRBJ2-3 and V is TRBV6-8; 7 bases are a match to TRBD1. J was trimmed by 2 bases and V by 5 bases; bases with no gene match: 7. This CDR3 contains 15 residues. Germline V gene sequence: CDR1 MNHGY, CDR2 SAAAGT. Here the CDR3 DNA reads TGTGCCAGCAGTCTTAGGGGACAGTACACAGATACGCAGTATTTT. Translating gives CASSLRGQYTDTQYF.

The chain carries TRBV7-2 and TRBJ2-3; 8 bases fit TRBD2. This CDR3 is built from 14 residues. From germline, CDR1 is SGHTA and CDR2 FQGNSA. The J segment lost 5 bases and the V segment lost 8 bases, leaving 9 bases of the junction unmatched. In nucleotides, the CDR3 is TGTGCCAGCCGCCGACCGCTAGCGGGAGATACGCAGTATTTT. Translating it yields CASRRPLAGDTQYF.